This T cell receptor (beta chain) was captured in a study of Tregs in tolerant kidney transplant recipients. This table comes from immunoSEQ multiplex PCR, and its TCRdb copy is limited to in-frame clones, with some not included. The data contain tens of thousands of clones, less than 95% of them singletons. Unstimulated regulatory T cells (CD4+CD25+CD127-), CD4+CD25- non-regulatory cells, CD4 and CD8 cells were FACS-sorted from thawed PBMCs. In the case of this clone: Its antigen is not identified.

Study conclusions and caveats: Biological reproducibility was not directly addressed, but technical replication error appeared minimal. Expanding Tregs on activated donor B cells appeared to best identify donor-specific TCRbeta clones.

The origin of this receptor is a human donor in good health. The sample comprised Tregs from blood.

The CDR3 spells CARAGYPYEQYF. CDR3 bases: TGTGCCAGGGCAGGGTACCCCTACGAGCAGTACTTC. This chain connects TRBV19 to TRBJ2-7, with D possibly being TRBD1 (5 bases). The CDR3 is 12 residues long. V lost 9 bases and J lost 2, with 11 bases in between. Germline CDR1 is LNHDA and CDR2 is SQIVND (reference sequence).